This paragraph covers one TCR beta chain sequence. The table came from immunoSEQ multiplex PCR; TCRdb's copy has only in-frame clones and leaves some out. The sample records 150,000 or so clones, roughly nine tenths being singletons. The data belong to a study of blood T cell repertoires in COVID-19. Study as a whole: Samples of COVID-19 (acute and convalescent) were obtained from the United States, Italy and Spain.

J was trimmed by 9 bases and V by 4 bases; bases with no gene match: 11. Germline lookup yields CDR1 SGDLS and CDR2 YYNGEE. The CDR3 runs to 16 residues. Everyone who took part was about 18 to 89 years old, and they came from 24 US areas. V usage is TRBV9 and J usage is TRBJ2-1, with 12 bases aligning to TRBD2. Source material: PBMCs or T cells enriched from blood (not recorded which). The sequence was collected from a woman aged 40 to 49 who had been exposed to COVID-19. The DNA of the CDR3 is TGTGCCAGCAGCCCGTGGACTAGCGGGGAAGGTGGTGAGCAGTTCTTC. Encoded protein: CASSPWTSGEGGEQFF.